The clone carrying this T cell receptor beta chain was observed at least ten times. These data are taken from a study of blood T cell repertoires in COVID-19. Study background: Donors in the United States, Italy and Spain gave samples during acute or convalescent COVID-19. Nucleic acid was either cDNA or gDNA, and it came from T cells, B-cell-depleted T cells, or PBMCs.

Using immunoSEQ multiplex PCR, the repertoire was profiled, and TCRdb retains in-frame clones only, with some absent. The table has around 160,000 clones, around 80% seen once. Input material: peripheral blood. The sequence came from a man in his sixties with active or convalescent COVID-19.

The chain's CDR3 is CASSLDPVSYNEQFF. The CDR3 DNA follows: TGTGCCAGCAGCTTAGATCCTGTCTCCTACAATGAGCAGTTCTTC. The rearrangement joins TRBV11-3 to TRBJ2-1; D gene unclear. The CDR3 has 15 residues. Trimming cost V 0 bases and J 0 bases, with 6 bases left between them. Germline V gene sequence: CDR1 SGHNT, CDR2 YENEEA.